This T cell receptor beta chain was sequenced in a study of CD8+ T cells in alopecia areata. The germline V gene encodes CDR1 SNHLY and CDR2 FYNNEI. V shed 2 bases, J shed 8 bases, and the junction held 4 bases outside the gene matches. CDR3 length equals 14 residues. Study conclusions and caveats: Elevated clonality characterized lesional scalp relative to normal scalp, particularly in alopecia totalis/universalis.

Remarks on this clone: The antigen remains undetermined.

RNA, once extracted, was reverse transcribed into cDNA for use as the sequencing template. TCRdb keeps only in-frame clones here, not all; method: immunoSEQ multiplex PCR. The sample consists of 75,000 to 100,000 clones, 41% of them appearing once. The specimen was CD4+ T cells sorted from blood. The V call is TRBV2, the J call TRBJ2-1; 9 nucleotides agree with TRBD2. This sequence was found in a human donor with alopecia areata. The CDR3 region is CASSEMREGHEQFF. CDR3 DNA: TGTGCCAGCAGTGAAATGCGGGAGGGTCATGAGCAGTTCTTC.